This T cell receptor (beta chain) was profiled in a study of T cells after yellow fever vaccination. Overall study: Fractions of limited cellularity were prepared by means of SMART-Seq v4 Ultra Low Input.

V was cut by 3 bases and J by 3 bases, with 14 bases left in between. Per germline, CDR1 KGHSH and CDR2 LQKENI. The CDR3 totals 15 residues. TCRdb independently ran MiXCR on the 5' RACE reads; one entry per CDR3 protein. Of about 110,000 distinct CDR3 sequences in the sample, approximately 8.4% were seen once. This clonotype was picked up a small number of times. As yet, its antigen is unknown. This may stem from a read error, because a much larger clone lies one nucleotide away. General study results and limits: Abundant clonotypes from the bulk population could get into FACS-sorted repertoires as contaminants.

The J gene is TRBJ1-1, the V gene TRBV18; D ambiguous. The TCR was taken from a man aged 30 to 45 who received the YFV17D yellow fever vaccine. The sequenced sample was CD8+ T cells sorted from PBMCs, obtained 45 days after the yellow fever booster vaccination. The CDR3 coding sequence is TGTGCCAGCTCACCCGAGGGCTGGGTAGACACTGAAGCTTTCTTT. Translation gives CASSPEGWVDTEAFF.